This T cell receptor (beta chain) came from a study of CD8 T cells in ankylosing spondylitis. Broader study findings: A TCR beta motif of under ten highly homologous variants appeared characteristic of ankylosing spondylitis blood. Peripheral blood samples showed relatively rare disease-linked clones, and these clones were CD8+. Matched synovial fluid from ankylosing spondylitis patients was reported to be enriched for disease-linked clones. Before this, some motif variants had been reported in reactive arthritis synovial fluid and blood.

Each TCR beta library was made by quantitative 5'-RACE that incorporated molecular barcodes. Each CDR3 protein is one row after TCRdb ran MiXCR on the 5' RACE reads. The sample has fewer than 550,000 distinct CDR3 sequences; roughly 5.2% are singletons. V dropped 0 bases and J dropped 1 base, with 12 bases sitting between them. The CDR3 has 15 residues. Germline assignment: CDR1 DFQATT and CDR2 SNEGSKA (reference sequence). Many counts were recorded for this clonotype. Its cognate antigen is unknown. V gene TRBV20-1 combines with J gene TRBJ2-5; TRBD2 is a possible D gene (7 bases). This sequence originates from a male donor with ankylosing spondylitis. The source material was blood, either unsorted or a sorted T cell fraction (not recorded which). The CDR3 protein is CSARDLRGGQETQYF. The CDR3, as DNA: TGCAGTGCTAGAGATCTAAGGGGGGGCCAAGAGACCCAGTACTTC.